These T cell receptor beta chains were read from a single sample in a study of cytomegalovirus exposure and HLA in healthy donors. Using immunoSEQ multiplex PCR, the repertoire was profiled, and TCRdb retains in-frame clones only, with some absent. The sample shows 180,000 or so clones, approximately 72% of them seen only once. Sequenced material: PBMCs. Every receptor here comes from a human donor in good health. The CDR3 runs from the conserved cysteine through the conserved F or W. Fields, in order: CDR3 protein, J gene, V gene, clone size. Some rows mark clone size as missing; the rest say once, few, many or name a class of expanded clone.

CDR3aa: CASSQDQGLVEQFF
j_gene: TRBJ2-1
v_gene: TRBV4-3
abundance: NA

CDR3aa: CASSLERGRLTGELFF
j_gene: TRBJ2-2
v_gene: TRBV4-3
abundance: once

CDR3aa: CASSRGVGTSTEAFF
j_gene: TRBJ1-1
v_gene: TRBV18
abundance: NA

CDR3aa: CASTSGGPNYGYTF
j_gene: TRBJ1-2
v_gene: TRBV5-1
abundance: NA

CDR3aa: CASSHPGTRGREQFF
j_gene: TRBJ2-1
v_gene: TRBV6-6
abundance: NA

CDR3aa: CASSTGQLFEYF
j_gene: TRBJ2-3
v_gene: TRBV2
abundance: NA

CDR3aa: CASSQTGGAGYGYTF
j_gene: TRBJ1-2
v_gene: TRBV27
abundance: NA

CDR3aa: CASSSLPGENTGELFF
j_gene: TRBJ2-2
v_gene: TRBV7-9
abundance: once

CDR3aa: CASSKVKRGGEEDTQYF
j_gene: TRBJ2-3
v_gene: TRBV21-1
abundance: few

CDR3aa: CASSGGLLGIGNEQFF
j_gene: TRBJ2-1
v_gene: TRBV10-1
abundance: NA

CDR3aa: CASSLFPGRKRYNEQFF
j_gene: TRBJ2-1
v_gene: TRBV27
abundance: once

CDR3aa: CASSQELGAPNEKLFF
j_gene: TRBJ1-4
v_gene: TRBV4-1
abundance: NA

CDR3aa: CASSFGLAEYNEQFF
j_gene: TRBJ2-1
v_gene: TRBV11-3
abundance: NA

CDR3aa: CASSRTGDGGELFF
j_gene: TRBJ2-2
v_gene: TRBV19
abundance: NA

CDR3aa: CASSLGAAGWYEQYF
j_gene: TRBJ2-7
v_gene: TRBV13
abundance: NA

CDR3aa: CASSPEDRSYGYTF
j_gene: TRBJ1-2
v_gene: TRBV9
abundance: NA

CDR3aa: CASSLGQTEAFF
j_gene: TRBJ1-1
v_gene: TRBV5-1
abundance: NA

CDR3aa: CASTGVPDGEQYF
j_gene: TRBJ2-7
v_gene: TRBV5-6
abundance: few

CDR3aa: CASSIDGRLNSPLHF
j_gene: TRBJ1-6
v_gene: TRBV19
abundance: NA

CDR3aa: CASSLTGYEQYF
j_gene: TRBJ2-7
v_gene: TRBV5-1
abundance: NA

CDR3aa: CASSQGPTSYEQYF
j_gene: TRBJ2-7
v_gene: TRBV19
abundance: NA

CDR3aa: CASSLEGSGGSYEQYF
j_gene: TRBJ2-7
v_gene: TRBV5-1
abundance: NA

CDR3aa: CASNWNRVSGELFF
j_gene: TRBJ2-2
v_gene: TRBV2
abundance: few

CDR3aa: CASSLRGGVGGYTF
j_gene: TRBJ1-2
v_gene: TRBV7-2
abundance: NA

CDR3aa: CATTGGGTEAFF
j_gene: TRBJ1-1
v_gene: TRBV6-1
abundance: NA

CDR3aa: CASSLALTGNYGYTF
j_gene: TRBJ1-2
v_gene: TRBV7-9
abundance: NA

CDR3aa: CASSLGLGQGTQYF
j_gene: TRBJ2-3
v_gene: TRBV7-2
abundance: NA

CDR3aa: CASSDGLAGGKETQYF
j_gene: TRBJ2-5
v_gene: TRBV7-9
abundance: NA

CDR3aa: CASSPEQNTEAFF
j_gene: TRBJ1-1
v_gene: TRBV5-1
abundance: NA

CDR3aa: CASSQGLLAGEYNEQFF
j_gene: TRBJ2-1
v_gene: TRBV4-1
abundance: few

CDR3aa: CASSFSIGNTIYF
j_gene: TRBJ1-3
v_gene: TRBV27
abundance: NA

CDR3aa: CASSQYGGGKNEQFF
j_gene: TRBJ2-1
v_gene: TRBV4-1
abundance: NA

CDR3aa: CASSFSATNEKLFF
j_gene: TRBJ1-4
v_gene: TRBV10-2
abundance: NA

CDR3aa: CASSAYRDSPLHF
j_gene: TRBJ1-6
v_gene: TRBV7-2
abundance: few

CDR3aa: CASSMGGLGTEAFF
j_gene: TRBJ1-1
v_gene: TRBV19
abundance: NA

CDR3aa: CASRRTSGGSYEQYF
j_gene: TRBJ2-7
v_gene: TRBV6-6
abundance: few

CDR3aa: CASSPPSGTGHNYGYTF
j_gene: TRBJ1-2
v_gene: TRBV5-1
abundance: few

CDR3aa: CATWEAGLSYGYTF
j_gene: TRBJ1-2
v_gene: TRBV19
abundance: large

CDR3aa: CASSRGQGETQYF
j_gene: TRBJ2-5
v_gene: TRBV2
abundance: NA

CDR3aa: CASSSSERVASYEQYF
j_gene: TRBJ2-7
v_gene: TRBV7-8
abundance: NA

CDR3aa: CASSATGTGGLGYTF
j_gene: TRBJ1-2
v_gene: TRBV5-1
abundance: NA

CDR3aa: CASSQLVANTGELFF
j_gene: TRBJ2-2
v_gene: TRBV18
abundance: once

CDR3aa: CASAQAGGSYEQYF
j_gene: TRBJ2-7
v_gene: TRBV2
abundance: once

CDR3aa: CASSPERGGFGELFF
j_gene: TRBJ2-2
v_gene: TRBV9
abundance: few

CDR3aa: CASSESEGKGPTEAFF
j_gene: TRBJ1-1
v_gene: TRBV10-1
abundance: NA